Listed here are 19 T cell receptor beta chains from one sample, sequenced in a study of OX40 agonist ivuxolimab in advanced cancers. Clones were sequenced by immunoSEQ multiplex PCR, and TCRdb holds only the in-frame ones, with some missing. The sample contains 68,000 or so clones, roughly 83% of which appear only once. Here the sequenced sample was CD4+ or CD8+ T cells sorted from blood, taken in a trial of the OX40 agonist ivuxolimab. The receptors come from an adult with an advanced solid tumor such as melanoma, head and neck, liver or kidney cancer.

In regard to this clone: This sample also contains other DNA sequences that code for the same CDR3. V is TRBV18 and J is TRBJ2-5; D ambiguous. CDR3 length: 11 residues. Germline-derived CDR1 and CDR2 are KGHSH and LQKENI. Trimming removed 3 bases from V and 4 bases from J, with 3 bases in between. DNA for the CDR3: TGTGCCAGCTCACCCGGAGAGACCCAGTACTTC. Translation gives CASSPGETQYF.

The chain links TRBV5-6 to TRBJ1-4, with a tentative D call TRBD1 (5 bases). Deletions cut 0 bases from V and 7 bases from J, with 10 bases between. The CDR3 runs to 14 residues. Looked up from germline, CDR1 is SGHDT and CDR2 is YYEEEE. CDR3 DNA sequence: TGTGCCAGCAGCTTGGTCTCCGGGGGTGAAAAACTGTTTTTT. This gives the protein CASSLVSGGEKLFF.

The chain uses TRBV7-2 and TRBJ1-4; D is undetermined. The V gene's germline CDR1 is SGHTA and CDR2 FQGNSA. This CDR3 comprises 14 residues. The V and J ends lost 2 bases and 2 bases respectively, with 6 bases between them. The CDR3 nucleotides are TGTGCCAGCAGCTTACAGCTGACTAATGAAAAACTGTTTTTT. Translation gives CASSLQLTNEKLFF.

The V call is TRBV9, the J call TRBJ1-1; no clear D gene. V lost 0 bases, J lost 2 bases, and 8 bases lay in between. CDR1 is SGDLS, CDR2 YYNGEE, per germline. This CDR3 has 14 amino acids. CDR3 residues: CASSVVERNTEAFF. The CDR3, as DNA: TGTGCCAGCAGCGTAGTTGAGAGAAACACTGAAGCTTTCTTT.

The chain links TRBV9 to TRBJ2-1, with TRBD1 matching over 7 bases. The J segment lost 7 bases and the V segment lost 4 bases, leaving 8 bases of the junction unmatched. The germline gives CDR1 SGDLS, CDR2 YYNGEE. The CDR3 has 14 amino acids. In nucleotides, the CDR3 is TGTGCCAGCAGCCCAAGGACAGGTAGGAATGAGCAGTTCTTC. Amino acid sequence: CASSPRTGRNEQFF.

The chain links TRBV6-1 to TRBJ2-2; a possible D gene is TRBD1 (6 bases). The germline CDR1 and CDR2 sequences are MNHNS and SASEGT. V lost 8 bases and J 3 bases, leaving 10 bases between the germline ends. This CDR3 spans 13 amino acids. The CDR3 nucleotides are TGTGCCAGCGGCAGGGGAGACACCGGGGAGCTGTTTTTT. Translating it yields CASGRGDTGELFF.

The chain carries TRBV2 and TRBJ2-1; 11 nucleotides match TRBD1. The V segment lost 6 bases and the J segment 7 bases; nucleotides outside the gene matches: 8. This CDR3 has 15 residues. CDR1 is SNHLY, CDR2 FYNNEI, per germline. The CDR3 loop is CASSGRDRGVNEQFF. CDR3 in DNA: TGTGCCAGCAGCGGCCGGGACAGGGGGGTAAATGAGCAGTTCTTC.

The chain combines TRBV2 with TRBJ1-1; tentatively, D is TRBD1 (5 bases). V was trimmed by 4 bases and J by 7 bases, leaving 13 bases between them. This CDR3 region has 13 residues. From germline, CDR1 is SNHLY and CDR2 FYNNEI. The CDR3 DNA follows: TGTGCCAGCAGTGGGACCCGGGGCATTGAAGCTTTCTTT. Encoded protein: CASSGTRGIEAFF.

This chain connects TRBV6-6 to TRBJ1-2; perhaps TRBD1 as D (5 bases). The V gene's germline CDR1 is MNHNY and CDR2 SVGAGI (reference sequence). CDR3 length: 14 residues. The V and J ends lost 0 bases and 7 bases respectively, with 12 bases between them. CDR3 amino acids: CASSYSTPGGGYTF. The CDR3 nucleotides are TGTGCCAGCAGTTACTCGACCCCCGGGGGTGGCTACACCTTC.

The chain carries TRBV10-3 and TRBJ1-1, with unresolved D. Germline lookup yields CDR1 ENHRY and CDR2 SYGVKD. The V end was cut by 2 bases, the J end by 5 bases, with 15 bases between. The CDR3 is made up of 15 amino acids. CDR3 in amino acids: CAISELSGNLTEAFF. CDR3 bases: TGTGCCATCAGTGAGCTTAGTGGGAATTTGACTGAAGCTTTCTTT.

The chain joins TRBV9 to TRBJ2-3; D is undetermined. The CDR3 is made up of 15 amino acids. Trimming removed 2 bases at V and 2 bases at J, with 12 bases between. Germline CDR1 is SGDLS and CDR2 is YYNGEE. The CDR3 loop reads CASSVLPGYTDTQYF. The CDR3 DNA is TGTGCCAGCAGCGTGTTGCCCGGGTACACAGATACGCAGTATTTT.

The V and J genes are TRBV2 and TRBJ2-2; 10 positions agree with TRBD2. CDR1 and CDR2 (germline): SNHLY, FYNNEI. V was clipped by 8 bases and J by 0 bases; unmatched bases: 3. This CDR3 has 15 amino acids. The DNA for the CDR3 is TGTGCCAGCGGTAGCGGGGGGACGAACACCGGGGAGCTGTTTTTT. Translated: CASGSGGTNTGELFF.

V and J are TRBV30 and TRBJ1-5; D is unclear. CDR3 size: 15 residues. Germline assignment: CDR1 GTSNPN and CDR2 SVGIG (reference sequence). The V end lost 5 bases, the J end lost 3 bases, and 17 bases lay between the germline ends. For the CDR3, the DNA is TGTGCCTGGGAGCCCGGACCGACCTTCAATCAGCCCCAGCATTTT. Translated, it gives CAWEPGPTFNQPQHF.

J is TRBJ2-4 and V is TRBV7-2; maybe TRBD2 (6 bases). Trimming left V 5 bases short and J 5 bases short, with 13 bases between. This CDR3 is built from 14 residues. Per germline, CDR1 SGHTA and CDR2 FQGNSA. CDR3 loop: CASSRTGDQNIQYF. The CDR3 nucleotides read TGTGCCAGCAGCCGTACGGGGGACCAAAACATTCAGTACTTC. Combining the CDR3 with reference TRBV7-2 and TRBJ2-4 gives the whole variable domain GAGVSQSPSNKVTEKGKDVELRCDPISGHTALYWYRQSLGQGLEFLIYFQGNSAPDKSGLPSDRFSAERTGGSVSTLTIQRTQQEDSAVYLCASSRTGDQNIQYFGAGTRLSVL.

This chain connects TRBV5-1 to TRBJ2-3; 13 positions agree with TRBD2. Germline-derived CDR1 and CDR2 are SGHRS and YFSETQ. The ends lost 2 bases at V and 4 bases at J; junction bases unmatched: 4. This CDR3 is built from 16 residues. The CDR3 DNA follows: TGCGCCAGCAGCTTAGGACTAGCGGGGGTTTCAGATACGCAGTATTTT. The encoded protein is CASSLGLAGVSDTQYF. Full variable domain (outside the CDR3, taken from reference TRBV5-1 and TRBJ2-3): KAGVTQTPRYLIKTRGQQVTLSCSPISGHRSVSWYQQTPGQGLQFLFEYFSETQRNKGNFPGRFSGRQFSNSRSEMNVSTLELGDSALYLCASSLGLAGVSDTQYFGPGTRLTVL.

The V and J genes are TRBV6-1 and TRBJ1-2; D may be TRBD1 (5 bases). Germline lookup yields CDR1 MNHNS and CDR2 SASEGT. This CDR3 comprises 12 residues. With 7 bases removed from V and 8 bases from J, the gap between germline ends came to 14 bases. CDR3: CASTPRVEGYTF. As DNA, the CDR3 is TGTGCCAGCACCCCCAGGGTCGAAGGCTACACCTTC.

The sample holds one count of this clone. The rearrangement uses TRBV7-2 and TRBJ2-1, with TRBD2 matching over 12 bases. Germline V gene data show CDR1 as SGHTA and CDR2 as FQGNSA. The V and J ends lost 5 bases and 0 bases, in that order; junction bases with no gene match: 11. The CDR3 extends over 19 amino acids. CDR3 sequence (DNA): TGTGCCAGCAGCCTCCCGACTAGCGGGGGCCGTAGCTCCTACAATGAGCAGTTCTTC. Amino acid sequence: CASSLPTSGGRSSYNEQFF.

V and J are TRBV27 and TRBJ1-4; unclear D gene. Germline CDR1 reads MNHEY; CDR2 reads SMNVEV (reference sequence). The CDR3 extends over 15 amino acids. Trimming cost V 6 bases and J 3 bases, with 14 bases left between them. The CDR3 DNA reads TGTGCCAGCAGCCGCTATTACCCCTCTAATGAAAAACTGTTTTTT. Amino acids: CASSRYYPSNEKLFF.

The rearrangement links TRBV6-5 to TRBJ1-1; 9 bases match TRBD1. Germline CDR1 reads MNHEY; CDR2 reads SVGAGI. CDR3 size: 14 residues. The ends lost 7 bases at V and 6 bases at J; junction bases unmatched: 9. The CDR3 loop is CASTNAGQGAEAFF. In nucleotides, the CDR3 is TGTGCCAGCACAAATGCGGGACAGGGCGCTGAAGCTTTCTTT.